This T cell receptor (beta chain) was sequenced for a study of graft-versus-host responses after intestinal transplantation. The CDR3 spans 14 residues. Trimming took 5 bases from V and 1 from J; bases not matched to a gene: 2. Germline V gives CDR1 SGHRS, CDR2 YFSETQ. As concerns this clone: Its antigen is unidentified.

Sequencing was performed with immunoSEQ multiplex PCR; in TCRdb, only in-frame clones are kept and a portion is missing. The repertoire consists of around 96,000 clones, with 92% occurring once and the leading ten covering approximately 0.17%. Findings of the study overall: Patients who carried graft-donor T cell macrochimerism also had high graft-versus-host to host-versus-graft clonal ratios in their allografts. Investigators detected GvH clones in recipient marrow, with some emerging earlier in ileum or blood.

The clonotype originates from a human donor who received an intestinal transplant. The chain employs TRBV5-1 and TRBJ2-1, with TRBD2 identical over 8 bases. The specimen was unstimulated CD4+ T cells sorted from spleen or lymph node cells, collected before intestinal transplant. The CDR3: CASRRGESYNEQFF. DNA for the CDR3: TGCGCCAGCAGGCGGGGGGAATCCTACAATGAGCAGTTCTTC.